This passage covers 30 T cell receptor beta chains from one sample sequenced in a study of blood T cell repertoires in COVID-19. The repertoire was sequenced with immunoSEQ multiplex PCR; TCRdb's copy has only in-frame clones and lacks some. The profile shows approximately 240,000 clones, 80% to 95% of them singletons. Sequencing used PBMCs or T cells enriched from blood (not recorded which). Receptors originate from a woman under 30 who had recovered from COVID-19.

This chain connects TRBV5-6 to TRBJ1-2; no reliable D call. V was cut by 2 bases and J by 1 base, with 3 bases left in between. The CDR3 sequence is 12 residues long. CDR1 is SGHDT, CDR2 YYEEEE, per germline. This chain's CDR3 is CASSFVNYGYTF. The CDR3 DNA sequence: TGTGCCAGCAGCTTCGTTAACTATGGCTACACCTTC.

V and J are TRBV27 and TRBJ2-7, with D maybe TRBD1 (5 bases). The V end lost 5 bases, the J end lost 0 bases, and 11 bases lay between the germline ends. Per germline, CDR1 MNHEY and CDR2 SMNVEV (reference sequence). This CDR3 has 14 residues. The CDR3 spells CASSPRQTSYEQYF. DNA of the CDR3: TGTGCCAGCAGTCCTCGACAGACCTCCTACGAGCAGTACTTC.

This chain joins TRBV5-3 and TRBJ2-7; 8 bases are a match to TRBD1. TRBV5-3 is marked as an open reading frame, function uncertain. This CDR3 has 16 residues. The V gene end was trimmed by 3 bases and the J gene end by 7 bases; junction bases not matched to a gene: 15. CDR3 DNA: TGTGCCAGAAGCTCAACACCCGGGACAGGAAGGCCTGAGCAGTACTTC. Translated, it gives CARSSTPGTGRPEQYF.

The chain joins TRBV4-3 to TRBJ1-2; D gene ambiguous. V shed 4 bases and J shed 7 bases, with 16 bases lying between them. This CDR3 region has 14 residues. Germline lookup yields CDR1 LGHNA and CDR2 YSLEER. CDR3: CASSPHLSPSGYTF. The CDR3 region has the DNA TGCGCCAGCAGCCCCCACCTGTCTCCGAGTGGCTACACCTTC.

The chain carries TRBV4-3 and TRBJ2-2; the D gene is possibly TRBD2 (6 bases). The CDR3 runs to 17 residues. Germline V gene sequence: CDR1 LGHNA, CDR2 YSLEER. V shed 1 base and J shed 3 bases, with 15 bases lying between them. In DNA form, the CDR3 reads TGCGCCAGCAGCCAAGTTCTCGGGGGTATGCACACCGGGGAGCTGTTTTTT. It specifies CASSQVLGGMHTGELFF.

V usage is TRBV7-2 and J usage is TRBJ2-7, with 13 bases identical to TRBD2. The trim removed 3 bases at V and 0 bases at J, leaving 2 bases unmatched. Germline CDR1 is SGHTA and CDR2 is FQGNSA. CDR3 length: 16 residues. The CDR3 here is CASSLGLAGNSYEQYF. The CDR3 DNA follows: TGTGCCAGCAGCTTGGGACTAGCGGGAAACTCCTACGAGCAGTACTTC.

The chain recombines TRBV9 with TRBJ1-3; D perhaps matches TRBD1 (5 bases). The CDR3 is made up of 14 amino acids. The germline gives CDR1 SGDLS, CDR2 YYNGEE. The germline V and J ends were trimmed by 4 bases and 6 bases, with 14 bases remaining between them. DNA of the CDR3: TGTGCCAGCAGCATCCAGGGTCCGGAAAACACCATATATTTT. As protein: CASSIQGPENTIYF.

The J gene is TRBJ2-3, the V gene TRBV10-1, with 8 bases fitting TRBD1. V was pared by 6 bases and J by 4 bases, with 6 bases of the junction left unmatched. CDR3 length: 14 amino acids. The V gene's germline CDR1 is WNHNN and CDR2 SYGVQD (reference sequence). The CDR3 DNA reads as TGCGCCAGCAGAGGACAGGGTGAATCAGATACGCAGTATTTT. Translated, it gives CASRGQGESDTQYF.

A single count supports this clone. The chain couples TRBV19 to TRBJ1-1; D remains unclear. The V gene's germline CDR1 is LNHDA and CDR2 SQIVND (reference sequence). V was clipped by 0 bases and J by 3 bases, with 17 bases between them. The CDR3 consists of 17 residues. CDR3 protein: CASSIDYLTRLDTEAFF. CDR3 nucleotides: TGTGCCAGTAGTATAGATTATCTGACTAGGTTGGACACTGAAGCTTTCTTT.

This clone was detected once. This chain links TRBV7-3 with TRBJ2-1; no clear D. Germline V gene lookup returns CDR1 SGHTA and CDR2 FQGTGA. The V end was cut by 5 bases, the J end by 7 bases, with 12 bases between. The CDR3 contains 13 residues. Written as DNA, the CDR3 is TGTGCCAGCAGCCTGGTAAGACAAAATGAGCAGTTCTTC. It codes for CASSLVRQNEQFF.

This clone was seen once. The chain carries TRBV28 and TRBJ1-5; 7 bases match TRBD1. The length of the CDR3 is 14 residues. Germline V lookup: CDR1 MDHEN, CDR2 SYDVKM. The J segment lost 7 bases and the V segment lost 5 bases, leaving 8 bases of the junction unmatched. CDR3 sequence: CASSPRTGRQPQHF. The DNA of the CDR3 is TGTGCCAGCAGTCCACGGACAGGCAGGCAGCCCCAGCATTTT.

The rearrangement links TRBV27 to TRBJ1-5; D not certain. CDR1 is MNHEY, CDR2 SMNVEV, per germline (reference sequence). The CDR3 loop spans 10 amino acids. Trimming stripped 10 bases from V and 7 bases from J, with 8 bases between. As DNA, the CDR3 is TGTGCCACGGGTCGGCAGCCCCAGCATTTT. Protein: CATGRQPQHF.

The CDR3 loop reads CASGQGEQETQYF. In DNA, the CDR3 is TGTGCCAGCGGGCAGGGTGAGCAAGAGACCCAGTACTTC. This chain joins TRBV2 and TRBJ2-5; D may be TRBD1 (5 bases). Trimming took 8 bases from V and 2 from J, leaving 12 bases between them. This CDR3 comprises 13 residues. CDR1 is SNHLY, CDR2 FYNNEI, per germline.

The chain links TRBV27 to TRBJ2-7, with D maybe TRBD1 (6 bases). Trimming took off 0 bases at V and 3 bases at J, with 15 bases between the two ends. Germline V gives CDR1 MNHEY, CDR2 SMNVEV (reference sequence). This CDR3 is 16 amino acids long. CDR3 sequence (DNA): TGTGCCAGCAGTTTATCGAAGGGACACCGAGACTACGAGCAGTACTTC. Protein sequence: CASSLSKGHRDYEQYF.

This clone was recorded once. Written as DNA, the CDR3 is TGTGCCAGCAGCGCAGGGTTCGAGCAGTACTTC. Its translation: CASSAGFEQYF. The chain couples TRBV27 to TRBJ2-7, with D possibly being TRBD1 (5 bases). The CDR3 length is 11 residues. V was trimmed by 6 bases and J by 6 bases, leaving 9 bases between them. CDR1 is MNHEY and CDR2 is SMNVEV in the germline V gene (reference sequence).

V usage is TRBV2 and J usage is TRBJ1-2, with TRBD1 matching 7 bases. The CDR3 spans 15 residues. V lost 7 bases to trimming and J lost 1 base; unmatched junction nucleotides: 9. CDR1 and CDR2 (germline): SNHLY, FYNNEI. CDR3 protein: CASISDRADNYGYTF. CDR3 bases: TGTGCCAGCATTTCCGACAGGGCTGATAACTATGGCTACACCTTC.

With regard to this clone: Since no conserved phenylalanine or tryptophan closes the CDR3, a read error is the likely cause. The DNA is omitted, as the CDR3 cannot be located on it reliably, and the CDR3 follows TCRdb's listing. The rearrangement joins TRBV19 to TRBJ1-2; the table's D call of TRBD1 was not tested on the DNA. The CDR3 is made up of 11 amino acids, end residues included. Germline V CDR1 and CDR2: LNHDA, SQIVND (reference sequence). The CDR3 is CASSSGQGSSL.

V and J are TRBV6-5 and TRBJ1-1; tentatively, D is TRBD1 (6 bases). Germline V CDR1 and CDR2: MNHEY, SVGAGI. This CDR3 is built from 15 residues. Trimming took 7 bases from V and 3 from J, leaving 18 bases between them. The CDR3 spells CASTTRGAGDTEAFF. In nucleotides, the CDR3 is TGTGCCAGCACAACCCGGGGGGCAGGGGACACTGAAGCTTTCTTT.

The chain couples TRBV6-5 to TRBJ1-4; a possible D gene is TRBD1 (6 bases). The CDR3 length is 14 residues. Trimming pared 7 bases from V and 2 bases from J, leaving 11 bases between. Germline V CDR1 and CDR2: MNHEY, SVGAGI. The CDR3 reads CASKLRGTNEKLFF. The CDR3 nucleotides are TGTGCCAGCAAACTCAGGGGTACTAATGAAAAACTGTTTTTT.

This clone showed up just once. The DNA for the CDR3 is TGTGCCAGCAGTTCCCTCAAGAGCGGGAGGAAAAATGAGCAGTTCTTC. This encodes CASSSLKSGRKNEQFF. J is TRBJ2-1 and V is TRBV28; 9 bases align to TRBD2. With V trimmed by 4 bases and J by 7 bases, 11 bases remained unmatched. CDR1 and CDR2 (germline): MDHEN, SYDVKM. The CDR3 sequence is 16 residues long.

The rearrangement links TRBV19 to TRBJ2-3; D is uncertain. The CDR3 sequence is 16 residues long. Trimming left V 5 bases short and J 1 base short, with 16 bases between. Germline V gene data show CDR1 as LNHDA and CDR2 as SQIVND (reference sequence). This CDR3 reads CASSSLAEYGTDTQYF. The CDR3 DNA sequence: TGTGCCAGTAGTTCCCTGGCGGAGTATGGCACAGATACGCAGTATTTT.

V is TRBV11-2 and J is TRBJ2-7, with 8 bases that match TRBD1. The CDR3 is 15 amino acids. Trimming cost V 1 base and J 4 bases; bases outside gene matches: 6. Looked up from germline, CDR1 is SGHAT and CDR2 is FQNNGV. The CDR3 DNA is TGTGCCAGCAGCTTAGCCGGGACAGGAGTATACGAGCAGTACTTC. Its translation is CASSLAGTGVYEQYF. The full variable domain, completed using reference TRBV11-2 and TRBJ2-7, is EAGVAQSPRYKIIEKRQSVAFWCNPISGHATLYWYQQILGQGPKLLIQFQNNGVVDDSQLPKDRFSAERLKGVDSTLKIQPAKLEDSAVYLCASSLAGTGVYEQYFGPGTRLTVT.

The chain recombines TRBV5-4 with TRBJ1-2; 8 bases line up with TRBD1. CDR1 is SGHNT, CDR2 YYREEE, per germline (reference sequence). Germline trimming cut 0 bases from V and 0 bases from J; bases unmatched to any gene: 4. There are 16 residues in the CDR3. The CDR3 nucleotides read TGTGCCAGCAGCTTGGGGGGACAGGCTTCTAACTATGGCTACACCTTC. This gives the protein CASSLGGQASNYGYTF.

The chain carries TRBV18 and TRBJ2-6; 8 positions agree with TRBD1. Germline loops: CDR1 KGHSH, CDR2 LQKENI. CDR3 length: 20 residues. After removal of 2 bases from V and 2 bases from J, the junction contained 14 bases not matched to a gene. CDR3 coding DNA: TGTGCCAGCTCACCAAGGGTCCTAAGCACAGGGGGGACTGGGGCCAACGTCCTGACTTTC. It codes for CASSPRVLSTGGTGANVLTF.

V gene TRBV16 combines with J gene TRBJ1-5; TRBD1 matches at 8 bases. Germline V gene sequence: CDR1 KGHSY, CDR2 FQNENV. With 3 bases clipped from V and 2 bases from J, the junction kept 0 bases outside the gene matches. This CDR3 has 14 amino acids. CDR3 in DNA: TGTGCCAGCAGCCAGACAGGGGGCAATCAGCCCCAGCATTTT. It encodes CASSQTGGNQPQHF.

This rearrangement joins TRBV27 to TRBJ1-1; TRBD1 matches 9 bases. Germline V CDR1 and CDR2: MNHEY, SMNVEV (reference sequence). The CDR3 covers 14 residues. V trimming: 3 bases; J trimming: 3 bases; junction bases outside the gene matches: 2. The CDR3 nucleotides read TGTGCCAGCAGTTTTGGGGACAGGGACACTGAAGCTTTCTTT. This codes for CASSFGDRDTEAFF.

J is TRBJ1-6 and V is TRBV6-5, with TRBD1 as a possible D gene (5 bases). Between the trimmed V and J ends, which lost 2 bases and 7 bases, there was a span of 15 bases. This CDR3 contains 16 residues. The germline V gene encodes CDR1 MNHEY and CDR2 SVGAGI. This CDR3 is CASSYHMGGRNSPLHF. DNA of the CDR3: TGTGCCAGCAGTTACCACATGGGGGGACGGAATTCACCCCTCCACTTT.

The chain recombines TRBV7-2 with TRBJ1-6, with 7 positions matching TRBD1. V lost 3 bases, J lost 10 bases, and 6 bases stayed unmatched. This CDR3 spans 14 amino acids. The germline CDR1 and CDR2 sequences are SGHTA and FQGNSA. CDR3 DNA sequence: TGTGCCAGCAGCTTTGCACAGGGGAACTCACCCCTCCACTTT. Residues: CASSFAQGNSPLHF.

The CDR3: CASTDDSNSGNTIYF. Written as DNA, the CDR3 is TGTGCCAGCACCGACGACAGCAACTCTGGAAACACCATATATTTT. The V gene is TRBV2, the J gene TRBJ1-3; maybe TRBD1 (5 bases). Per germline, CDR1 SNHLY and CDR2 FYNNEI. This CDR3 comprises 15 residues. V was pared by 7 bases and J by 0 bases, with 13 bases between.

This sequence joins TRBV6-1 and TRBJ1-1; no firm D call. The CDR3 consists of 14 residues. The germline V gene has CDR1 MNHNS and CDR2 SASEGT. V lost 5 bases to trimming and J lost 8 bases, with 18 bases between them. CDR3 amino acids: CASSLVMGLKEAFF. CDR3 nucleotide sequence: TGTGCCAGCAGTTTGGTTATGGGCCTCAAGGAAGCTTTCTTT.